A selection of T cell receptor beta chains follows, all from one sample in a study of beta chain features in type 1 diabetes. Profiling relied on immunoSEQ multiplex PCR, and the TCRdb table lists in-frame clones only, not all of them. This sample yields 120,000 to 150,000 clones, of which about 7% are seen a single time; around 1.3% belongs to the top ten. Sequencing input: central memory CD4+ T cells from blood. The receptors come from a woman in her twenties or thirties in good health. The CDR3 runs from the conserved cysteine through the conserved F or W. Each record gives: V gene, J gene, CDR3 protein.

V gene: TRBV6-4
J gene: TRBJ2-1
CDR3 protein: CASSAGRDNEQFF

V gene: TRBV10-3
J gene: TRBJ2-2
CDR3 protein: CAISEEEASGELFF

V gene: TRBV5-1
J gene: TRBJ1-4
CDR3 protein: CASSQGRGAKTIPANEKLFF

V gene: TRBV19
J gene: TRBJ2-7
CDR3 protein: CATRAERTTYEQYF

V gene: TRBV6-1
J gene: TRBJ2-7
CDR3 protein: CASSEITGYEQYF

V gene: TRBV5-6
J gene: TRBJ2-7
CDR3 protein: CASRGLVKDEQYF

V gene: TRBV7-9
J gene: TRBJ2-1
CDR3 protein: CASSLDGGSRPRAQFF

V gene: TRBV5-4
J gene: TRBJ2-3
CDR3 protein: CASNLQGSTDTQYF

V gene: TRBV7-8
J gene: TRBJ2-3
CDR3 protein: CASSLFSGSQRTQYF

V gene: TRBV10-3
J gene: TRBJ2-7
CDR3 protein: CAIKGDSGPSSYEQYF

V gene: TRBV7-2
J gene: TRBJ2-1
CDR3 protein: CASSALASGDEQFF

V gene: TRBV10-3
J gene: TRBJ2-1
CDR3 protein: CAISPGPTGNEQFF